This entry describes one TCR beta chain. V was clipped by 6 bases and J by 11 bases, with 23 bases between them. CDR1 is MNHEY and CDR2 is SVGAGI in the germline V gene. This CDR3 contains 15 residues. Some clones are missing from TCRdb's copy, which holds only in-frame ones; the method was immunoSEQ multiplex PCR. The sample shows some 50,000 clones, approximately 92% of them seen only once. These data are taken from a study of T cell changes during pregnancy in multiple sclerosis. The chain carries TRBV6-5 and TRBJ1-5, with D perhaps matching TRBD1 (5 bases). The sequenced sample was peripheral blood, obtained after pregnancy. This clonotype was obtained from a female donor with multiple sclerosis, enrolled in a pregnancy study. CDR3 nucleotides: TGTGCCAGCAGCCCCCCGGGAGTTGGACGAGGGGCCCAGCATTTT. Translated: CASSPPGVGRGAQHF.